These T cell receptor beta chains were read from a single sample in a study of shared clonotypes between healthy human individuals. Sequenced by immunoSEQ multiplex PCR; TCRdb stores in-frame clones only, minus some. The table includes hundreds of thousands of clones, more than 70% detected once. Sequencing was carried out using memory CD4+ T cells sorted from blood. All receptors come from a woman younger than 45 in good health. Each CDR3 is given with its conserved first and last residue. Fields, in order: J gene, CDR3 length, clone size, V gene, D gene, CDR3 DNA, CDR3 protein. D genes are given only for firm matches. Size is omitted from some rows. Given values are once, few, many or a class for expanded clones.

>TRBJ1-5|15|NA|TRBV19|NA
TGTGCCAGTAGTATAGGAGGCAGGGGTGGACAGCCCCAGCATTTT
CASSIGGRGGQPQHF
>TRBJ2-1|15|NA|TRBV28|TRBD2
TGTGCCAGCAGTTTAATTGCGGGGGGTGGCAATGAGCAGTTCTTC
CASSLIAGGGNEQFF
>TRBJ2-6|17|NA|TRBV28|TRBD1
TGTGCCAGCAGCAAAGACAGGGGGCTTGCTGGGGCCAACGTCCTGACTTTC
CASSKDRGLAGANVLTF
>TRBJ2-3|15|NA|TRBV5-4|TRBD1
TGTGCCAGCAGCTGGGGACAGGGGGTGGCAGATACGCAGTATTTT
CASSWGQGVADTQYF
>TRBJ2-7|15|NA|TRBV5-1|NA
TGCGCCAGCAGCTTGGGGCTCCTGGGGGGCTACGAGCAGTACTTC
CASSLGLLGGYEQYF
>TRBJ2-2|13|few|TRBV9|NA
TGTGCCAGCAGCGTAGCCGGGACCGGGGAGCTGTTTTTT
CASSVAGTGELFF
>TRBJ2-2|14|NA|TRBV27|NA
TGTGCCAGCAGTTCGGGCGGCTACACCGGGGAGCTGTTTTTT
CASSSGGYTGELFF
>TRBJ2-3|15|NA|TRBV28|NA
TGTGCCAGCAGTCCCGAGGGGCAGGGCACAGATACGCAGTATTTT
CASSPEGQGTDTQYF
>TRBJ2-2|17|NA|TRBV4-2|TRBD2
TGTGCCAGCAGCCAAGGACTAGCAGCCGATGGCACCGGGGAGCTGTTTTTT
CASSQGLAADGTGELFF
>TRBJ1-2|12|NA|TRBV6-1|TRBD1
TGTGCCAGCAGGGACAGGGTTGATGGCTACACCTTC
CASRDRVDGYTF
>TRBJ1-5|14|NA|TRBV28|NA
TGTGCCAGCAGTTCCCCAGGGGTGGAACAGCCCCAGCATTTT
CASSSPGVEQPQHF
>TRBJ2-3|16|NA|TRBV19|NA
TGTGCCAGTTCCCCAGGAGGGGCAGCGGCAAGGGATACGCAGTATTTT
CASSPGGAAARDTQYF
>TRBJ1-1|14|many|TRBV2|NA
TGTGCCAGCAGTGAACGTAGGGCGAACACTGAAGCTTTCTTT
CASSERRANTEAFF
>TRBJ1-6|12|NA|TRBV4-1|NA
TGCGCCAGCAGCCAACTAAATTCACCCCTCCACTTT
CASSQLNSPLHF
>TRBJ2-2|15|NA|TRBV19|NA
TGTGCCAGTAAGGGACGGGAGAGGTACACCGGGGAGCTGTTTTTT
CASKGRERYTGELFF
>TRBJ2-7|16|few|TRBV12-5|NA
TGTGCTAGTGGTTTGGTAATACTCAACTACTCCTACGAGCAGTACTTC
CASGLVILNYSYEQYF
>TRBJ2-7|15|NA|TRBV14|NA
TGTGCCAGCAGCCCTTTCCGGGACACCACCTACGAGCAGTACTTC
CASSPFRDTTYEQYF
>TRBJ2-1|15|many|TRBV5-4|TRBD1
TGTGCCAGCAGCTTGATCCGGACAGGGGATGATGAGCAGTTCTTC
CASSLIRTGDDEQFF
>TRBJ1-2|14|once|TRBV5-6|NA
TGTGCCAGCAGCTTGGTAACACTAAACTATGGCTACACCTTC
CASSLVTLNYGYTF
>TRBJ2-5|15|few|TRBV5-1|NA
TGCGCCAGCAGCCCCCGGCTAGCGTCGGGCGAGACCCAGTACTTC
CASSPRLASGETQYF
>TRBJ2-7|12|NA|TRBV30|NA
TGTGCCTGGAGTGTACGAGGAGTGGTGCAGTACTTC
CAWSVRGVVQYF
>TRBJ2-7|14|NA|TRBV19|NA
TGTGCCAGTAGTGTCTCCGGAGGGTCCAACGAGCAGTACTTC
CASSVSGGSNEQYF
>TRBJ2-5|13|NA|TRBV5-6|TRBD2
TGTGCCAGCAGCTTCCCGGGAGGGGAGACCCAGTACTTC
CASSFPGGETQYF
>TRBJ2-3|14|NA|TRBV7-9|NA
TGTGCCAGCAGCAGATCGGGGAGCACAGATACGCAGTATTTT
CASSRSGSTDTQYF
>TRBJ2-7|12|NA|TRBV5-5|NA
TGTGCCAGCAGCTTGGGAGGGGTCGAGCAGTACTTC
CASSLGGVEQYF
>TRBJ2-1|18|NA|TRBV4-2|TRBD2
TGTGCCAGCAGCCAAGTAGGGCTAGCGGGAGACTCCTACAATGAGCAGTTCTTC
CASSQVGLAGDSYNEQFF
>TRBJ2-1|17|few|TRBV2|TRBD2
TGTGCCAGCAGTGAACAACTAGCGGGAGTGTCCTACAATGAGCAGTTCTTC
CASSEQLAGVSYNEQFF
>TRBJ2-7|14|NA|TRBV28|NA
TGTGCCAGCATGCGGGACACGAGACTAGGCGAGCAGTACTTC
CASMRDTRLGEQYF
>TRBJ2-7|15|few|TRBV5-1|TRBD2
TGCGCCAGCAGCTTGGAAGGACTAGCAACCTACGAGCAGTACTTC
CASSLEGLATYEQYF